This T cell receptor (beta chain) was recovered during a study of T cell responses to AZD1222 COVID-19 vaccine. Overall study findings and caveats: In the spike-specific TCR repertoire, nearly half reportedly target unmutated variant regions. At baseline, seropositivity was found in only six or seven AZD1222 recipients.

CDR1 and CDR2 from the germline V gene are SGHRS and YFSETQ. The CDR3 loop spans 13 amino acids. Trimming shortened V by 3 bases and J by 8 bases, and 11 bases separated the two germline ends. Sequencing was performed with immunoSEQ multiplex PCR; in TCRdb, only in-frame clones are kept and a portion is missing. This sample has some 110,000 clones, with approximately 83% found just once. With regard to this clone: Its antigen is currently unknown.

The sample consisted of peripheral blood, taken on day 0 of AZD1222 vaccination. The genes are TRBV5-1 and TRBJ1-4, with D perhaps matching TRBD1 (5 bases). This TCR derives from an adult in good health. The CDR3 is CASSSDMGEKLFF. DNA of the CDR3: TGCGCCAGCAGCTCGGACATGGGAGAAAAACTGTTTTTT.